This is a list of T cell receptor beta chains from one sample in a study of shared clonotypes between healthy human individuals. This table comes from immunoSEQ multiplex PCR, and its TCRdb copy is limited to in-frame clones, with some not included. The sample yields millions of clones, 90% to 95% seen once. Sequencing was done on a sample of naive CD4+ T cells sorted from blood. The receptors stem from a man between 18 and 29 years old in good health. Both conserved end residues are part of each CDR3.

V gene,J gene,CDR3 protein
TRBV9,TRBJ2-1,CASSAVTGDIYNEQFF
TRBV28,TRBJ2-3,CASTPGGGTSGPDTQYF
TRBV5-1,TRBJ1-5,CASARVPNQPQHF
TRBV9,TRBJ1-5,CASSPQGDSNQPQHF
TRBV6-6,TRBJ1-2,CASSYSLQGGNYGYTF
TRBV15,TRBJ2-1,CATSRDRPGLAKEQFF
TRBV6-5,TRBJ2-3,CASSLDSYTQYF
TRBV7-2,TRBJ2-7,CASSSRTVGEQYF
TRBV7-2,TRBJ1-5,CASSLTTVQPQHF
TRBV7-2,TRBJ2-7,CASSLETGPYEQYF
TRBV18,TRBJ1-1,CASSPPSPGLNTEAFF
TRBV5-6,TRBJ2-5,CASSSAGGAETQYF
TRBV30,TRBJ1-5,CAWSGGVLNQPQHF
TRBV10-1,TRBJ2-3,CASSDPIEDTQYF
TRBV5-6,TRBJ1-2,CASTKEGGRYGYTF
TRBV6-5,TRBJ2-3,CASSYSSGAPGDTQYF
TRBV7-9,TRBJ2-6,CASSLWAAGQYGANVLTF
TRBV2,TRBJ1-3,CASRDPGDTIYF
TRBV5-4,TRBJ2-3,CASSLATPGSTDTQYF
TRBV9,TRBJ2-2,CASSQSGANTGELFF